This T cell receptor beta chain was identified during a study of early T cells in non-severe SARS-CoV-2 infection. Looking at the study overall: The study sequenced bulk RNA from unsorted whole blood, with chains unpaired. Study-wide points: VDJdb matching, biased toward anti-spike CD8 responses, missed private and CD4 specificities.

The V and J ends lost 4 bases and 4 bases respectively, with 23 bases between them. Germline-derived CDR1 and CDR2 are ENHRY and SYGVKD. This CDR3 comprises 18 residues. Individual cDNA molecules were tagged with unique molecular identifiers. TCRdb independently ran MiXCR on the 5' RACE reads; one entry per CDR3 protein. The profile shows approximately 70,000 distinct CDR3 sequences, 10% of them singletons. In regard to this clonotype: Its target is not known.

The chain couples TRBV10-3 to TRBJ2-1; D possibly corresponds to TRBD2 (5 bases). This specimen consisted of whole blood, obtained at baseline. The origin of this receptor is an adult who was a healthcare worker with PCR-confirmed SARS-CoV-2 infection or an uninfected control (not recorded which). The CDR3 region has the DNA TGTGCCATCAGTGGGCCCAAAGACTTAGCGATTTCGTACAATGAGCAGTTCTTC. It codes for CAISGPKDLAISYNEQFF.